The entry below describes one T cell receptor beta chain. Its antigen is as yet unknown. Before any sequencing was done, the ViraFEST assay used viral peptide pools to expand antigen-specific CD4+ T cells. Culturing for roughly 9 days preceded CD4+ T cell isolation. Two doses of either BNT162b2 or mRNA-1273 were given to each participant. Nucleocapsid antibodies were negative in the vaccine recipients, who had never had SARS-CoV-2 infection. Half of the medium was exchanged for IL-2 medium on both days 3 and 7. Repertoires were generated with immunoSEQ multiplex PCR, while TCRdb's copy carries only in-frame clones and drops some. The sample lists 25,000 or so clones; roughly 80% were seen once. V lost 2 bases to trimming and J lost 4 bases, with 11 bases between them. The CDR3 contains 14 residues. Germline lookup yields CDR1 KGHSH and CDR2 LQKENI. The sample is drawn from a study of vaccination effects on CD4 cells after COVID-19.

Broader study findings: Late in the post-vaccination period, infection-induced and vaccine-induced clones underwent marked clonal contraction.

The TCR sequence derives from a human donor who received a COVID-19 vaccine. This sequence joins TRBV18 and TRBJ1-1; D remains unclear. The sample was CD4+ T cells from PBMCs cultured with SARS-CoV-2 spike peptides, taken after COVID-19 vaccination. The CDR3 loop is CASSPNSYGTEAFF. DNA of the CDR3: TGTGCCAGCTCACCAAACTCGTACGGCACTGAAGCTTTCTTT.